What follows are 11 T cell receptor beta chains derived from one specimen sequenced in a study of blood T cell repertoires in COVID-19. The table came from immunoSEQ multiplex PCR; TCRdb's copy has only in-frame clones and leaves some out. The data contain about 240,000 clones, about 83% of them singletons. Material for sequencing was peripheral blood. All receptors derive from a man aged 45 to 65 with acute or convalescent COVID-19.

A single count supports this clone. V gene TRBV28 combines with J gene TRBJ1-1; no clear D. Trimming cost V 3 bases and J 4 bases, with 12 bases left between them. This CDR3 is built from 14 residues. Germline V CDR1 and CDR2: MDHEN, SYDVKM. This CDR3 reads CASSFFSGSTEAFF. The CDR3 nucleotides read TGTGCCAGCAGTTTCTTCTCGGGGAGCACTGAAGCTTTCTTT.

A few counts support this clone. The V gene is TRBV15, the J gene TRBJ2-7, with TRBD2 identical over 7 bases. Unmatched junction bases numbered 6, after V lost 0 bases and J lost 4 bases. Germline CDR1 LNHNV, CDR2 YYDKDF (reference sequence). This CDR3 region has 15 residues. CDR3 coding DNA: TGTGCCACCAGCAGAGAATTGACTAGCAGTTACGAGCAGTACTTC. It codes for CATSRELTSSYEQYF.

In nucleotides, the CDR3 is TGCAGCGTTGAAAAGGCCCGGGGTGAAAAACTGTTTTTT. Protein: CSVEKARGEKLFF. The V and J genes are TRBV29-1 and TRBJ1-4; D gene uncertain. Deletions cut 2 bases from V and 7 bases from J, with 11 bases between. The CDR3 is made up of 13 amino acids. Germline assignment: CDR1 SQVTM and CDR2 ANQGSEA. Together with reference TRBV29-1 and TRBJ1-4, the CDR3 gives the full variable domain: SAVISQKPSRDICQRGTSLTIQCQVDSQVTMMFWYRQQPGQSLTLIATANQGSEATYESGFVIDKFPISRPNLTFSTLTVSNMSPEDSSIYLCSVEKARGEKLFFGSGTQLSVL.

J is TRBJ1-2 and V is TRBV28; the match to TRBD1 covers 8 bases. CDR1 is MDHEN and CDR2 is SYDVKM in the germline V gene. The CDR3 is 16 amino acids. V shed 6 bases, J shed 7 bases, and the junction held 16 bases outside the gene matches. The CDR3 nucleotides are TGTGCCAGCAGACGCCTACTTGGACAGGGTCCTTCTGGCTACACCTTC. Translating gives CASRRLLGQGPSGYTF.

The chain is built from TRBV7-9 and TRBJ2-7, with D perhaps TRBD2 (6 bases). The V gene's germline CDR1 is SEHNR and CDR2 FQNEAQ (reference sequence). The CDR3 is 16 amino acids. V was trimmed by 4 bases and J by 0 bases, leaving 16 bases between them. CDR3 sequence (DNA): TGTGCCAGCAGCTCGCCTCGCGGGGCGATCTCCTACGAGCAGTACTTC. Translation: CASSSPRGAISYEQYF.

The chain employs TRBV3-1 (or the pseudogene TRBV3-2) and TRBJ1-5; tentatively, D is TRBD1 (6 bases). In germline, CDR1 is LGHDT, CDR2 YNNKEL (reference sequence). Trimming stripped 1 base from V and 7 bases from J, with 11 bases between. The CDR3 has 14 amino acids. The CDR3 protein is CASSQGAGEQPQHF. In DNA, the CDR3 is TGTGCCAGCAGCCAAGGCGCAGGGGAACAGCCCCAGCATTTT.

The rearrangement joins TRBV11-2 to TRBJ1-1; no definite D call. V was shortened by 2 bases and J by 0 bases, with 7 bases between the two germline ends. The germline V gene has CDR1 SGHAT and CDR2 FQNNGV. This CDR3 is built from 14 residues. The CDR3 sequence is CASSLQDMNTEAFF. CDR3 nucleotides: TGTGCCAGCAGCTTACAAGACATGAACACTGAAGCTTTCTTT. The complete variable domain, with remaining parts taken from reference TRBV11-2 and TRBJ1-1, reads EAGVAQSPRYKIIEKRQSVAFWCNPISGHATLYWYQQILGQGPKLLIQFQNNGVVDDSQLPKDRFSAERLKGVDSTLKIQPAKLEDSAVYLCASSLQDMNTEAFFGQGTRLTVV.

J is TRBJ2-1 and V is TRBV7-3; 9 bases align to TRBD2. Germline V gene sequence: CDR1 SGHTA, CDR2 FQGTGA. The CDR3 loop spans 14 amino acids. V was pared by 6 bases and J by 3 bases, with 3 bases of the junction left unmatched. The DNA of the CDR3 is TGTGCCAGCAGTCGGACTAGCGACTACAATGAGCAGTTCTTC. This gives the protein CASSRTSDYNEQFF.

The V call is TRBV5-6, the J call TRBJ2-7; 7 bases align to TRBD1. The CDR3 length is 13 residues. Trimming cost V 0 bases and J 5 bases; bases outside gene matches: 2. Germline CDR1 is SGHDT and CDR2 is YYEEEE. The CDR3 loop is CASSLVGTDEQYF. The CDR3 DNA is TGTGCCAGCAGCTTGGTAGGGACAGACGAGCAGTACTTC.

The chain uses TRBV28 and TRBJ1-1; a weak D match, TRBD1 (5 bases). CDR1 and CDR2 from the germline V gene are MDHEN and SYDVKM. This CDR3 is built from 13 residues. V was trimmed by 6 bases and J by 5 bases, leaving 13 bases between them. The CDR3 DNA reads TGTGCCAGCAGGTTACCAGGGCCTACTGAAGCTTTCTTT. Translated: CASRLPGPTEAFF.

CDR3 bases: TGCGCCAGCAGTGTAGGGGAATACTCCTACGAGCAGTACTTC. It is translated as CASSVGEYSYEQYF. The genes are TRBV10-1 and TRBJ2-7, with a tentative D call TRBD1 (5 bases). The V gene lost 4 bases and the J gene lost 0 bases, with 10 bases spanning the gap. Germline V CDR1 and CDR2: WNHNN, SYGVQD (reference sequence). This CDR3 has 14 amino acids.